The clone carrying this T cell receptor beta chain has ten or more counts. Its antigen is unknown. This sample is part of a study of early T cells in non-severe SARS-CoV-2 infection. Background on the study: Bulk RNA isolated from unsorted whole blood underwent sequencing; chains were not paired. General study results and limits: In VDJdb matching, anti-spike CD8 responses were favored while private and CD4 specificities went missing.

The V gene lost 1 base and the J gene lost 3 bases, with 13 bases spanning the gap. This CDR3 is built from 15 residues. Germline CDR1 is SGHDN and CDR2 is FVKESK. Unique molecular identifiers tagged individual cDNA molecules. TCRdb reanalysed the 5' RACE reads using MiXCR and keeps one entry per CDR3 protein. Seen here are approximately 90,000 distinct CDR3 sequences, around 17% observed once, and the top ten hold 5.1%. The sample consisted of whole blood, taken at baseline. The V and J genes are TRBV14 and TRBJ2-7, with D maybe TRBD1 (6 bases). The receptor was derived from an adult who was a healthcare worker with PCR-confirmed SARS-CoV-2 infection or an uninfected control (not recorded which). The CDR3 DNA follows: TGTGCCAGCAGCCAAGGAGGACAGAGAATCTACGAGCAGTACTTC. Amino acid sequence: CASSQGGQRIYEQYF.